This is a list of T cell receptor beta chains from one sample in a study of cytomegalovirus exposure and HLA in healthy donors. Profiled with immunoSEQ multiplex PCR; TCRdb holds only in-frame clones, not every one. Of over 100,000 clones listed, roughly four fifths were seen once; the top ten hold under 2%. Sequencing used PBMCs. The receptors derive from a female donor in good health and CMV-seropositive. Each CDR3 is given with its conserved first and last residue. A D gene is named only where the DNA matches it firmly. Clone size is shown for a subset of rows, as once, few, many or a class of expanded clone.

D gene | clone size | J gene | V gene | CDR3 DNA | CDR3 protein
TRBD2 | - | TRBJ2-3 | TRBV25-1 | TGTGCCAGCAGTGAATTAGCTAGCGGGAGGGGGACAGATACGCAGTATTTT | CASSELASGRGTDTQYF
TRBD1 | - | TRBJ2-7 | TRBV5-4 | TGTGCCAGCAGCCCGCAACCGCGACAGGGGGCTGAGTACTTC | CASSPQPRQGAEYF
TRBD2 | - | TRBJ2-1 | TRBV7-3 | TGTGCCAGCAGCACGTACCGGGGGGGAGGAAATGAGCAGTTCTTC | CASSTYRGGGNEQFF
- | once | TRBJ2-7 | TRBV27 | TGTGCCAGCAGTTTAGGCAGGGACTCCTACGAGCAGTACTTC | CASSLGRDSYEQYF
TRBD1 | once | TRBJ1-2 | TRBV5-4 | TGTGCCAGCAGCTTGACAGGGGGGCCCCCTAACTATGGCTACACCTTC | CASSLTGGPPNYGYTF
TRBD1 | - | TRBJ1-6 | TRBV6-5 | TGTGCCAGCACTCTCGACAGGGTCGGTAATTCACCCCTCCACTTT | CASTLDRVGNSPLHF
- | - | TRBJ2-7 | TRBV5-6 | TGTGCCAGCAGCTTGGGGGAGGATTCCTACGAGCAGTACTTC | CASSLGEDSYEQYF
TRBD2 | - | TRBJ2-5 | TRBV19 | TGTGCCAGTAGGCGTACTAGCGCCCAAGAGACCCAGTACTTC | CASRRTSAQETQYF
TRBD1 | - | TRBJ1-4 | TRBV19 | TGTGCCAGTAGTCCCGGGACAGGGAGTAATGAAAAACTGTTTTTT | CASSPGTGSNEKLFF
- | few | TRBJ2-1 | TRBV5-1 | TGCGCCAGCAGCTTGGGACAGAACTCCTACAATGAGCAGTTCTTC | CASSLGQNSYNEQFF
- | - | TRBJ1-2 | TRBV5-1 | TGCGCCAGCAGTTCCCCCGACAGGCTTAACTATGGCTACACCTTC | CASSSPDRLNYGYTF
TRBD1 | - | TRBJ1-5 | TRBV6-1 | TGTGCCAGCACTCCGGGACAGGGTCGTCAGCCCCAGCATTTT | CASTPGQGRQPQHF
TRBD1 | - | TRBJ2-2 | TRBV30 | TGTGCCTGGAGTGGGGACAGCCCCACCGGGGAGCTGTTTTTT | CAWSGDSPTGELFF
- | - | TRBJ1-1 | TRBV7-9 | TGTGCCAGCAGCTTACAGGGTAGCACTGAAGCTTTCTTT | CASSLQGSTEAFF
TRBD2 | - | TRBJ2-1 | TRBV7-9 | TGTGCCAGCAGCCCGTTCGGCGGGAGGCTGAGGGGTGAGCAGTTCTTC | CASSPFGGRLRGEQFF
TRBD2 | - | TRBJ2-5 | TRBV5-1 | TGCGCCAGCAGCGCTAGGACTAGCGGGAGCCAGACCCAGTACTTC | CASSARTSGSQTQYF
TRBD1 | - | TRBJ1-5 | TRBV7-4 | TGTGCCAGCAGCGGGAGTAAGAGGGGGACAGAAATATATAGCAATCAGCCCCAGCATTTT | CASSGSKRGTEIYSNQPQHF
- | - | TRBJ1-4 | TRBV5-5 | TGTGCCAGCAGCTTGGATTGGGGGCGGACTAATGAAAAACTGTTTTTT | CASSLDWGRTNEKLFF
- | few | TRBJ2-7 | TRBV28 | TGTGCCAGCAGTTTAAACCAGGGCCACTCCTACGAGCAGTACTTC | CASSLNQGHSYEQYF
TRBD1 | few | TRBJ1-1 | TRBV6-6 | TGTGCCAGCAGAAACAGGGGGTTTGTGAACACTGAAGCTTTCTTT | CASRNRGFVNTEAFF
- | - | TRBJ2-7 | TRBV5-1 | TGTGCCAGCAGCTTGAGGACTGCTTACTACGAGCAGTACTTC | CASSLRTAYYEQYF
- | - | TRBJ2-1 | TRBV5-1 | TGCGCCACCCGCCGCGATCCTTCCTACAATGAGCAGTTCTTC | CATRRDPSYNEQFF
- | - | TRBJ2-7 | TRBV5-4 | TGTGCCAGCAGCAGCCCAACAGGTTACTACGAGCAGTACTTC | CASSSPTGYYEQYF
- | - | TRBJ1-2 | TRBV13 | TGTGCCAGCAGCTCTCGGGACACTAACTATGGCTACACCTTC | CASSSRDTNYGYTF
- | - | TRBJ2-1 | TRBV29-1 | TGCAGCGTTAACGGGAGAAATGAGCAGTTCTTC | CSVNGRNEQFF
- | - | TRBJ1-1 | TRBV5-1 | TGCGCCAGCAGCTTTTCCGGGAACACTGAAGCTTTCTTT | CASSFSGNTEAFF
TRBD1 | few | TRBJ2-7 | TRBV5-6 | TGTGCCAGCAGCATCCGGGACAGTTACTCCTACGAGCAGTACTTC | CASSIRDSYSYEQYF
TRBD1 | - | TRBJ2-7 | TRBV5-5 | TGTGCCAGCAGCTCTTCCGGGACAGGGTTAAATGAGCAGTACTTC | CASSSSGTGLNEQYF
TRBD1 | - | TRBJ1-1 | TRBV4-2 | TGTGCCAGCAGCCCCGACAGGGTACGCACTGAAGCTTTCTTT | CASSPDRVRTEAFF
- | - | TRBJ2-3 | TRBV2 | TGTGCCAGCAGTGAAAGGCGGGCAGATACGCAGTATTTT | CASSERRADTQYF
TRBD2 | once | TRBJ2-2 | TRBV5-1 | TGCGCCAGCAGCCCCACTAGCGTTTACACCGGGGAGCTGTTTTTT | CASSPTSVYTGELFF
TRBD2 | - | TRBJ2-1 | TRBV15 | TGTGCCACCAGCATTCTAGCGGGAGCTGGCAATGAGCAGTTCTTC | CATSILAGAGNEQFF
- | - | TRBJ2-3 | TRBV28 | TGTGCCAGCAGTATTCGGGACTTAAGCACAGATACGCAGTATTTT | CASSIRDLSTDTQYF
- | - | TRBJ2-7 | TRBV10-1 | TGCGCCAGCAGTGAGGGTGGGAGCGAGCAGTACTTC | CASSEGGSEQYF
- | few | TRBJ1-1 | TRBV4-2 | TGTGCCAGCAGCCAAGATTCCGGGGGGGGCACTGAAGCTTTCTTT | CASSQDSGGGTEAFF
TRBD2 | - | TRBJ2-5 | TRBV5-1 | TGCGCCAGCAGCTTGGTAGCGGGGGGGGAAGAGACCCAGTACTTC | CASSLVAGGEETQYF
TRBD1 | - | TRBJ2-1 | TRBV10-1 | TGCGCCAGCAGTTCCGGGACAGGGGATGAGCAGTTCTTC | CASSSGTGDEQFF
- | few | TRBJ1-1 | TRBV2 | TGTGCCAGCAGTGCAACACGTACTGAAGCTTTCTTT | CASSATRTEAFF
TRBD2 | - | TRBJ2-3 | TRBV7-9 | TGTGCCAGCAGCCCCCGGACTAGCGGGAGGTCAAGAGCAGATACGCAGTATTTT | CASSPRTSGRSRADTQYF
TRBD1 | - | TRBJ2-1 | TRBV19 | TGTGCCAGTAGTATAGCCAGGGGGCGCGAGCAGTTCTTC | CASSIARGREQFF
TRBD2 | - | TRBJ2-3 | TRBV13 | TGTGCCAGCAGCCCAACCATAGCGGGAGGGAGGACGGGTACGCAGTATTTT | CASSPTIAGGRTGTQYF
TRBD2 | - | TRBJ2-7 | TRBV6-6 | TGTGCCAGCAGGCGGGGACTAGCGGGAGATGGCGAGCAGTACTTC | CASRRGLAGDGEQYF
TRBD2 | - | TRBJ2-1 | TRBV19 | TGTGCCAGTAGTATAGATACCCGGGAGGGTTACAATGAGCAGTTCTTC | CASSIDTREGYNEQFF
- | - | TRBJ2-2 | TRBV5-1 | TGCGCCAGCAGCTTGAGTAGCGCCGGGGAGCTGTTTTTT | CASSLSSAGELFF
- | - | TRBJ2-5 | TRBV7-3 | TGTGCCAGCAGCCGAACTTCGAGCGGTGTAGAGACCCAGTACTTC | CASSRTSSGVETQYF
TRBD1 | - | TRBJ1-2 | TRBV4-1 | TGCGCCAGCAGCAGACAGACAGGGCTGGACTATGGCTACACCTTC | CASSRQTGLDYGYTF
TRBD1 | - | TRBJ2-7 | TRBV29-1 | TGCAGCGTTGAAGACAGGGGGCAGTCCTACGAGCAGTACTTC | CSVEDRGQSYEQYF
TRBD1 | - | TRBJ1-2 | TRBV18 | TGTGCCAGCTCACCGACAGGGCTAAGTCAATATGGCTACACCTTC | CASSPTGLSQYGYTF
TRBD2 | - | TRBJ2-1 | TRBV2 | TGTGCCAGCACCCCGGGACTAGGATACAATGAGCAGTTCTTC | CASTPGLGYNEQFF
TRBD1 | few | TRBJ2-7 | TRBV10-3 | TGTGCCATTAGACAGGGGTCCCACGAGCAGTACTTC | CAIRQGSHEQYF
TRBD1 | once | TRBJ1-2 | TRBV28 | TGTGCCAGCAGTTTATGGGGGACAGGAGAAAACTATGGCTACACCTTC | CASSLWGTGENYGYTF
- | - | TRBJ2-3 | TRBV6-5 | TGTGCCAGCAGTTACCTCGGAGATACGCAGTATTTT | CASSYLGDTQYF
TRBD1 | once | TRBJ2-7 | TRBV5-4 | TGTGCCAGCAGCAAGACAGGGGCGGGGGAGCAGTACTTC | CASSKTGAGEQYF
- | - | TRBJ1-2 | TRBV20-1 | TGCAGTGCCCCAGGGGACGGCTACACCTTC | CSAPGDGYTF
- | - | TRBJ1-1 | TRBV18 | TGTGCCAGCTCACCCACGGCCCAGGGGTGGGCTTTCTTT | CASSPTAQGWAFF
- | - | TRBJ1-2 | TRBV7-9 | TGTGCCAGCAGCCCATCAGGGGATGGCTACACCTTC | CASSPSGDGYTF
TRBD2 | - | TRBJ2-3 | TRBV2 | TGTGCCAGCAGAGGAACTAGCGGGGGCGGAGATACGCAGTATTTT | CASRGTSGGGDTQYF
- | - | TRBJ2-1 | TRBV11-2 | TGTGTCCCATGTGGGCAGGGGTATGAGCAGTTCTTC | CVPCGQGYEQFF
- | - | TRBJ1-4 | TRBV30 | TGTGCCTGGAGAGGCGGGGCAACTAATGAAAAACTGTTTTTT | CAWRGGATNEKLFF
- | - | TRBJ1-1 | TRBV9 | TGTGCCAGCAGCGACGCGGGGGGGAACACTGAAGCTTTCTTT | CASSDAGGNTEAFF